This T cell receptor beta chain derives from a study of blood T cell repertoires in COVID-19. Sequenced by immunoSEQ multiplex PCR; TCRdb stores in-frame clones only, minus some. Altogether about 180,000 clones are present, about 81% being singletons, with the ten largest covering over 9.5%. This CDR3 contains 13 residues. Germline-derived CDR1 and CDR2 are KGHDR and SFDVKD. V shed 4 bases and J shed 1 base, with 6 bases lying between them. The V call is TRBV24-1, the J call TRBJ1-1; no reliable D call. The receptor comes from a woman at least 80 years old with COVID-19, enrolled during active disease. The sample comprised peripheral blood. CDR3: CATSDPRNTEAFF. As DNA, the CDR3 is TGTGCCACCAGTGACCCCAGGAACACTGAAGCTTTCTTT.